This T cell receptor (beta chain) emerged from a study of cytomegalovirus exposure and HLA in healthy donors. Study findings and constraints: Prior analysis indicated that the majority of TCR beta V segments exhibited productivity approximately 87% or approximately 30% of the time.

Comment on this clone: Its antigen is unidentified.

V trimming: 4 bases; J trimming: 8 bases; junction bases outside the gene matches: 3. Germline assignment: CDR1 DFQATT and CDR2 SNEGSKA (reference sequence). CDR3 length: 11 amino acids. A multiplex PCR was run with 60 Vbeta primers and 13 Jbeta primers. Assay: immunoSEQ multiplex PCR; the TCRdb copy retains only in-frame clones and omits some. The table includes under 110,000 clones, roughly 82% detected once. The rearrangement joins TRBV20-1 to TRBJ1-2, with TRBD1 matching 8 bases. What was sequenced was PBMCs. This sequence was found in a middle-aged man in good health and CMV-seronegative. The CDR3 nucleotides are TGCAGTGCTACTACAGGGGGAGGCTACACCTTC. Translating gives CSATTGGGYTF.